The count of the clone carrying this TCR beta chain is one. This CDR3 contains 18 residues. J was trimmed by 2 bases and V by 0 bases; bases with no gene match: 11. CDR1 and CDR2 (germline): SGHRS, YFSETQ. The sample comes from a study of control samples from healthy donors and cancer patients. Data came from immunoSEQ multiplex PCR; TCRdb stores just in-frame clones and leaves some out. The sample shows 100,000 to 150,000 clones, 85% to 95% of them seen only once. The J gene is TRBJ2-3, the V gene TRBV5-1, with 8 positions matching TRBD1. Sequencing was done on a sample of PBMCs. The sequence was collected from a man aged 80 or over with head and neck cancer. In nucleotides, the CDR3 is TGCGCCAGCAGCTTGGAACCGGGACAGGCCTTGGACACAGATACGCAGTATTTT. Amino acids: CASSLEPGQALDTDTQYF.